The rows below give T cell receptor beta chains drawn from one sample of a study of control samples from healthy donors and cancer patients. Libraries were prepared by immunoSEQ multiplex PCR; TCRdb keeps only in-frame clonotypes and omits some of them. The data show about 250,000 clones, roughly 80% seen once. The sample comprised PBMCs. These receptors all stem from a woman in her sixties with lung cancer. Each CDR3 is given with its conserved first and last residue. Each record gives: D gene, J gene, V gene, CDR3 protein. A D gene is named only where the DNA matches it firmly.

d_gene: .; j_gene: TRBJ2-1; v_gene: TRBV5-6; CDR3aa: CASSLASRVRYNEQFF
d_gene: TRBD1; j_gene: TRBJ1-1; v_gene: TRBV7-8; CDR3aa: CASSPAGQGSGAFF
d_gene: .; j_gene: TRBJ1-3; v_gene: TRBV5-4; CDR3aa: CASSLGRSSGNTIYF
d_gene: .; j_gene: TRBJ1-1; v_gene: TRBV5-1; CDR3aa: CASSLVPERNTEAFF
d_gene: .; j_gene: TRBJ2-7; v_gene: TRBV27; CDR3aa: CASSLYRGSYEQYF
d_gene: .; j_gene: TRBJ2-1; v_gene: TRBV29-1; CDR3aa: CSVEGGRRREQFF
d_gene: TRBD2; j_gene: TRBJ2-1; v_gene: TRBV4-2; CDR3aa: CASSQETSGREQFF
d_gene: .; j_gene: TRBJ1-1; v_gene: TRBV7-9; CDR3aa: CASSLKSDTEAFF
d_gene: TRBD1; j_gene: TRBJ1-2; v_gene: TRBV6-6; CDR3aa: CASREPGQAPNYGYTF
d_gene: TRBD1; j_gene: TRBJ1-5; v_gene: TRBV2; CDR3aa: CASSLGQGRGQPQHF
d_gene: .; j_gene: TRBJ1-5; v_gene: TRBV5-1; CDR3aa: CASSLDPDQPQHF
d_gene: TRBD1; j_gene: TRBJ2-5; v_gene: TRBV3-1/TRBV3-2; CDR3aa: CASSQGGGQGLQETQYF
d_gene: .; j_gene: TRBJ2-7; v_gene: TRBV6-5; CDR3aa: CASSLLKAWEQYF
d_gene: .; j_gene: TRBJ2-7; v_gene: TRBV3-1/TRBV3-2; CDR3aa: CASSQAPLDSSYEQYF
d_gene: TRBD2; j_gene: TRBJ2-7; v_gene: TRBV28; CDR3aa: CASSLGGGTYEQYF
d_gene: .; j_gene: TRBJ1-1; v_gene: TRBV5-4; CDR3aa: CASSPEPKNEAFF
d_gene: TRBD1; j_gene: TRBJ2-3; v_gene: TRBV7-9; CDR3aa: CASKPGQWGDTQYF
d_gene: .; j_gene: TRBJ1-4; v_gene: TRBV15; CDR3aa: CATSNWGEKLFF
d_gene: .; j_gene: TRBJ2-6; v_gene: TRBV19; CDR3aa: CASSKSSGANVLTF
d_gene: .; j_gene: TRBJ2-1; v_gene: TRBV7-3; CDR3aa: CASSLLGEPEVEQFF
d_gene: TRBD1; j_gene: TRBJ2-7; v_gene: TRBV7-3; CDR3aa: CASSLGGRQGNEQYF
d_gene: .; j_gene: TRBJ2-5; v_gene: TRBV7-8; CDR3aa: CASSLGGAAQYF
d_gene: .; j_gene: TRBJ2-7; v_gene: TRBV11-2; CDR3aa: CASSLGVNEQYF
d_gene: .; j_gene: TRBJ2-1; v_gene: TRBV7-3; CDR3aa: CASSVEGVSGSSSYNEQFF
d_gene: TRBD2; j_gene: TRBJ2-7; v_gene: TRBV5-1; CDR3aa: CASSLGTSGDSYEQYF
d_gene: TRBD1; j_gene: TRBJ1-4; v_gene: TRBV12-3/TRBV12-4; CDR3aa: CASSFGTGEKLFF
d_gene: .; j_gene: TRBJ2-7; v_gene: TRBV10-2; CDR3aa: CASSVGTSYEQYF
d_gene: TRBD1; j_gene: TRBJ1-4; v_gene: TRBV3-1/TRBV3-2; CDR3aa: CASSQDPGQGNEKLFF
d_gene: TRBD2; j_gene: TRBJ2-2; v_gene: TRBV5-1; CDR3aa: CASSAYWRGATGELFF
d_gene: .; j_gene: TRBJ2-3; v_gene: TRBV6-5; CDR3aa: CATAPRLSTDTQYF
d_gene: .; j_gene: TRBJ1-6; v_gene: TRBV2; CDR3aa: CASSVRGSNSPLHF
d_gene: .; j_gene: TRBJ2-1; v_gene: TRBV5-1; CDR3aa: CASSLVGSYNEQFF
d_gene: .; j_gene: TRBJ1-2; v_gene: TRBV5-1; CDR3aa: CASSPTAGGGGYTF
d_gene: .; j_gene: TRBJ1-4; v_gene: TRBV30; CDR3aa: CAWTQLLGGGLFF
d_gene: TRBD1; j_gene: TRBJ2-7; v_gene: TRBV27; CDR3aa: CASSLGTGGSSYEQYF
d_gene: .; j_gene: TRBJ2-5; v_gene: TRBV7-9; CDR3aa: CASSPGGHQETQYF
d_gene: TRBD2; j_gene: TRBJ2-5; v_gene: TRBV24-1; CDR3aa: CATSENSGLAGTETQYF
d_gene: .; j_gene: TRBJ2-5; v_gene: TRBV6-1; CDR3aa: CASTAAAGGRETQYF
d_gene: TRBD1; j_gene: TRBJ1-1; v_gene: TRBV6-2/TRBV6-3; CDR3aa: CASSWDRGWTEAFF
d_gene: TRBD1; j_gene: TRBJ2-2; v_gene: TRBV27; CDR3aa: CASRKPKTGATGELFF
d_gene: .; j_gene: TRBJ2-7; v_gene: TRBV10-3; CDR3aa: CAISDYTGRSEQYF
d_gene: .; j_gene: TRBJ1-4; v_gene: TRBV28; CDR3aa: CASTVGTSNNEKLFF
d_gene: TRBD1; j_gene: TRBJ1-2; v_gene: TRBV4-1; CDR3aa: CASSQGTDVGYTF
d_gene: .; j_gene: TRBJ1-5; v_gene: TRBV18; CDR3aa: CASSPGGDQPQHF
d_gene: .; j_gene: TRBJ1-2; v_gene: TRBV6-6; CDR3aa: CASSYSLYGYTF
d_gene: TRBD2; j_gene: TRBJ2-3; v_gene: TRBV9; CDR3aa: CASSVAPAGITDTQYF
d_gene: TRBD1; j_gene: TRBJ1-4; v_gene: TRBV5-1; CDR3aa: CASSSGGTNEKLFF
d_gene: .; j_gene: TRBJ1-2; v_gene: TRBV27; CDR3aa: CASRTQQGNYGYTF
d_gene: .; j_gene: TRBJ1-4; v_gene: TRBV7-9; CDR3aa: CASSLWQDNEKLFF
d_gene: .; j_gene: TRBJ1-2; v_gene: TRBV3-1/TRBV3-2; CDR3aa: CASSQPGRGFDYGYTF
d_gene: TRBD2; j_gene: TRBJ2-7; v_gene: TRBV7-2; CDR3aa: CASSPRTSGTYEQYF
d_gene: TRBD1; j_gene: TRBJ2-5; v_gene: TRBV12-3/TRBV12-4; CDR3aa: CASSSGQDTPQYF